A single sample is the source of the 7 T cell receptor beta chains below, sequenced in a study of cytomegalovirus exposure and HLA in healthy donors. Use of 60 Vbeta and 13 Jbeta primers characterized the PCR. Using immunoSEQ multiplex PCR, the repertoire was profiled, and TCRdb retains in-frame clones only, with some absent. The sample data list roughly 200,000 clones. Material: PBMCs. Source of these receptors: a man under 40 in good health and CMV-seronegative.

V gene TRBV6-1 combines with J gene TRBJ1-1, with TRBD1 as a possible D gene (5 bases). Deletions cut 4 bases from V and 1 base from J, with 10 bases between. This CDR3 region has 14 residues. Germline CDR1 reads MNHNS; CDR2 reads SASEGT. As DNA, the CDR3 is TGTGCCAGCAGTGCCCGGGGGACGAACACTGAAGCTTTCTTT. Amino acids: CASSARGTNTEAFF.

The chain employs TRBV6-6 and TRBJ2-7, with 7 bases aligning to TRBD1. CDR1 is MNHNY, CDR2 SVGAGI, per germline (reference sequence). The CDR3 runs 15 residues. After removal of 5 bases from V and 1 base from J, the junction contained 8 bases not matched to a gene. The chain's CDR3 is CASSTTGEGSYEQYF. The CDR3 coding sequence is TGTGCCAGCAGTACCACAGGGGAAGGGTCCTACGAGCAGTACTTC.

This chain joins TRBV29-1 and TRBJ2-3; D is undetermined. The CDR3 loop spans 13 amino acids. The germline gives CDR1 SQVTM, CDR2 ANQGSEA. V lost 8 bases to trimming and J lost 5 bases, with 17 bases between them. CDR3 amino acids: CSLWAAWVDTQYF. CDR3 bases: TGCAGCTTATGGGCAGCCTGGGTAGATACGCAGTATTTT.

V and J are TRBV7-2 and TRBJ2-7, with TRBD1 matching 8 bases. From germline, CDR1 is SGHTA and CDR2 FQGNSA. This CDR3 is 14 amino acids long. V dropped 4 bases and J dropped 3; count of bases not matched to a gene: 5. CDR3: CASSSGQEGYEQYF. The DNA for the CDR3 is TGTGCCAGCAGCTCGGGACAGGAAGGCTACGAGCAGTACTTC.

CDR3 protein: CASSLRGQGLYNEQFF. Written as DNA, the CDR3 is TGTGCCAGCAGTTTACGCGGACAGGGCCTCTACAATGAGCAGTTCTTC. This sequence joins TRBV27 and TRBJ2-1; 8 nucleotides agree with TRBD1. J lost 3 bases, V lost 2 bases, and 6 bases had no gene match. The CDR3 loop spans 16 amino acids. From germline, CDR1 is MNHEY and CDR2 SMNVEV (reference sequence).

This chain connects TRBV4-1 to TRBJ1-2; 8 nucleotides agree with TRBD1. CDR1 is MGHRA, CDR2 YSYEKL, per germline. With 3 bases clipped from V and 7 bases from J, the junction kept 10 bases outside the gene matches. This CDR3 has 15 amino acids. The CDR3 DNA reads TGCGCCAGCAGCCACCCGGGACAGGAGGCAAGTGGCTACACCTTC. This codes for CASSHPGQEASGYTF.

The rearrangement uses TRBV2 and TRBJ2-7, with D possibly TRBD1 on 5 matching bases. This CDR3 region has 12 residues. Trimming took off 8 bases at V and 3 bases at J, with 11 bases between the two ends. Germline V gives CDR1 SNHLY, CDR2 FYNNEI. CDR3 in amino acids: CASLLDSYEQYF. Written as DNA, the CDR3 is TGTGCCAGCCTTCTCGACAGCTACGAGCAGTACTTC.